Listed below are T cell receptor beta chains from one sample, sequenced in a study of early T cells in non-severe SARS-CoV-2 infection. TCRdb itself ran the 5' RACE reads through MiXCR, one entry per CDR3 protein. Of 30,000 to 40,000 distinct CDR3 sequences in the sample, less than 7.5% are singletons; the top ten hold around a quarter. This specimen was whole blood, taken at baseline. All receptors derive from an adult who was a healthcare worker with PCR-confirmed SARS-CoV-2 infection or an uninfected control (not recorded which). CDR3s include the opening cysteine and the closing phenylalanine or tryptophan. A D gene is named only where the DNA matches it firmly. Where a row states a size, it is once, few, many or the class of an expanded clone; other rows omit it.

D | size | J | V | CDR3 | DNA
. | many | TRBJ2-7 | TRBV5-1 | CASSSRPPNEQYF | TGCGCCAGCAGCTCCCGACCCCCTAACGAGCAGTACTTC
. | many | TRBJ2-5 | TRBV5-1 | CASSLAGRQETQYF | TGCGCCAGCAGCTTGGCGGGTCGCCAAGAGACCCAGTACTTC
TRBD1 | few | TRBJ1-4 | TRBV6-5 | CASSNRGQTNEKLFF | TGTGCCAGCAGCAACAGGGGACAGACTAATGAAAAACTGTTTTTT
TRBD1 | . | TRBJ2-7 | TRBV20-1 | CSAIRQGAGEQYF | TGCAGTGCTATCCGACAGGGGGCAGGCGAGCAGTACTTC
. | few | TRBJ1-4 | TRBV9 | CASSEDGRNEKLFF | TGTGCCAGCAGCGAAGATGGACGTAATGAAAAACTGTTTTTT
. | few | TRBJ2-5 | TRBV6-5 | CASRVGKNQETQYF | TGTGCCAGCAGGGTAGGGAAGAACCAAGAGACCCAGTACTTC
. | . | TRBJ2-7 | TRBV7-2 | CASSTPVDLSSYEQYF | TGTGCCAGCAGCACCCCAGTCGACTTAAGCTCCTACGAGCAGTACTTC
. | few | TRBJ2-7 | TRBV5-4 | CASSPQGDAGQYF | TGTGCCAGCAGTCCCCAGGGAGACGCGGGGCAGTACTTC
. | many | TRBJ2-1 | TRBV5-1 | CASRFQDFDNEQFF | TGCGCCAGCAGATTTCAGGACTTTGACAATGAGCAGTTCTTC
. | many | TRBJ1-1 | TRBV7-9 | CASSLVTDTEAFF | TGTGCCAGCAGCTTAGTAACAGACACTGAAGCTTTCTTT
. | many | TRBJ2-5 | TRBV12-3/TRBV12-4 | CASSQRTQQETQYF | TGTGCCAGCAGTCAACGGACTCAACAAGAGACCCAGTACTTC
TRBD1 | . | TRBJ2-7 | TRBV2 | CASSEMDRGREQYF | TGTGCCAGCAGTGAAATGGACAGGGGACGCGAGCAGTACTTC
TRBD1 | few | TRBJ1-1 | TRBV6-2/TRBV6-3 | CASSSLGQGNEAFF | TGTGCCAGCAGTTCCCTCGGACAGGGAAATGAAGCTTTCTTT
TRBD1 | few | TRBJ2-7 | TRBV4-1 | CASSQQQGVPYEQYF | TGCGCCAGCAGCCAACAGCAGGGGGTCCCCTACGAGCAGTACTTC
. | . | TRBJ2-6 | TRBV27 | CASSLGTRRGSGANVLTF | TGTGCCAGCAGTTTGGGGACCAGACGGGGTAGTGGGGCCAACGTCCTGACTTTC
TRBD1 | few | TRBJ2-6 | TRBV19 | CASSIVVRGRGAGANVLTF | TGTGCCAGTAGTATAGTAGTCAGGGGGCGCGGCGCTGGGGCCAACGTCCTGACTTTC
TRBD1 | . | TRBJ2-5 | TRBV2 | CVSSWDRGYETQYF | TGTGTCAGCAGTTGGGACAGGGGATACGAGACCCAGTACTTC
. | many | TRBJ1-3 | TRBV6-1 | CASIIGNTIYF | TGTGCCAGCATTATAGGAAACACCATATATTTT
TRBD2 | many | TRBJ2-1 | TRBV24-1 | CATSDYRTSGNNEQFF | TGTGCCACCAGTGATTACCGGACTAGCGGGAACAATGAGCAGTTCTTC
. | many | TRBJ2-1 | TRBV6-2/TRBV6-3 | CASRTSSYEQFF | TGTGCCAGCAGGACGAGTAGCTATGAGCAGTTCTTC
TRBD1 | many | TRBJ1-6 | TRBV7-6 | CASSQGQYNSPLHF | TGTGCCAGCAGCCAGGGACAGTATAATTCACCCCTCCACTTT
TRBD1 | few | TRBJ2-7 | TRBV7-2 | CASSSWDRATYEQYF | TGTGCCAGCAGCTCGTGGGACAGGGCAACCTACGAGCAGTACTTC
. | many | TRBJ2-2 | TRBV24-1 | CATTAGNTGELFF | TGTGCCACCACGGCAGGAAACACCGGGGAGCTGTTTTTT
. | few | TRBJ2-7 | TRBV28 | CASSFHSYEQYF | TGTGCCAGCAGTTTTCATTCCTACGAGCAGTACTTC
TRBD2 | few | TRBJ2-7 | TRBV29-1 | CSVGAGLATYEQYF | TGCAGCGTTGGAGCGGGACTAGCGACCTACGAGCAGTACTTC
TRBD2 | many | TRBJ2-1 | TRBV6-2/TRBV6-3 | CASSAGGPANEQFF | TGTGCCAGCAGCGCGGGAGGGCCCGCCAATGAGCAGTTCTTC
. | many | TRBJ2-7 | TRBV7-9 | CASSLEAGLREQYF | TGTGCCAGCAGCTTGGAGGCGGGGTTGCGGGAGCAGTACTTC
. | . | TRBJ1-1 | TRBV20-1 | CSADPLQLTALNTEAFF | TGCAGTGCTGATCCCCTACAACTGACAGCCTTGAACACTGAAGCTTTCTTT
. | few | TRBJ1-4 | TRBV7-9 | CASSAPGGISTNEKLFF | TGTGCCAGCAGCGCTCCGGGAGGAATTTCAACTAATGAAAAACTGTTTTTT
. | many | TRBJ1-6 | TRBV18 | CASSTGADNSPLHF | TGTGCCAGCTCAACCGGAGCTGATAATTCACCCCTCCACTTT
. | few | TRBJ2-5 | TRBV2 | CASSGVNNQETQYF | TGTGCCAGCAGTGGGGTCAATAACCAAGAGACCCAGTACTTC
. | . | TRBJ2-7 | TRBV3-1 | CASSPSSYEQYF | TGTGCCAGCAGCCCGAGCTCCTACGAGCAGTACTTC
. | many | TRBJ2-7 | TRBV19 | CASMSGDAAYEQYF | TGTGCCAGTATGAGTGGAGACGCAGCCTACGAGCAGTACTTC
. | few | TRBJ1-2 | TRBV20-1 | CSARDPSRGDGYTF | TGCAGTGCTAGAGACCCGAGCCGAGGGGATGGCTACACCTTC
TRBD2 | . | TRBJ2-1 | TRBV7-3 | CASSLDGLAGAEQFF | TGTGCCAGCAGCTTAGACGGACTAGCGGGAGCTGAGCAGTTCTTC
. | many | TRBJ2-2 | TRBV20-1 | CSARIAATGELFF | TGCAGTGCTAGAATAGCGGCCACCGGGGAGCTGTTTTTT
TRBD1 | many | TRBJ1-1 | TRBV7-8 | CASSLSGQGATEAFF | TGTGCCAGCAGCTTAAGTGGACAGGGGGCAACTGAAGCTTTCTTT
TRBD2 | medium-sized | TRBJ2-1 | TRBV3-1 | CASSQYLSGILGEQFF | TGTGCCAGCAGCCAATATCTCAGCGGGATCTTGGGTGAGCAGTTCTTC
TRBD1 | many | TRBJ1-2 | TRBV20-1 | CSAYRGPVYGYTF | TGCAGTGCTTACAGGGGGCCGGTCTATGGCTACACCTTC
TRBD1 | many | TRBJ2-2 | TRBV6-5 | CASATGEPGELFF | TGTGCCAGCGCCACAGGGGAGCCCGGGGAGCTGTTTTTT
. | many | TRBJ2-3 | TRBV29-1 | CSVQGQRSSTDTQYF | TGCAGCGTGCAGGGTCAGCGCTCTAGCACAGATACGCAGTATTTT
. | many | TRBJ2-1 | TRBV20-1 | CSASSSEGDEQFF | TGCAGTGCTAGTTCCAGCGAGGGGGATGAGCAGTTCTTC
. | many | TRBJ2-7 | TRBV6-5 | CASRQGGYEQYF | TGTGCCAGCAGACAGGGTGGATACGAGCAGTACTTC
. | few | TRBJ2-7 | TRBV19 | CASSIFSGNGSF | TGTGCCAGTAGTATATTTTCTGGGAATGGTTCCTTC
. | . | TRBJ2-7 | TRBV20-1 | CSATVVSYEQYF | TGCAGTGCTACGGTAGTATCTTACGAGCAGTACTTC
TRBD1 | . | TRBJ1-5 | TRBV24-1 | CATRATGAGNQPQHF | TGTGCCACCAGGGCCACAGGGGCGGGCAATCAGCCCCAGCATTTT
TRBD1 | many | TRBJ2-4 | TRBV6-2/TRBV6-3 | CASSGTARGAKNIQYF | TGTGCCAGCAGCGGGACAGCGAGAGGGGCCAAAAACATTCAGTACTTC
TRBD1 | . | TRBJ1-1 | TRBV7-3 | CASSSYGTGGADEAFF | TGTGCCAGCAGCTCATACGGGACAGGGGGCGCCGATGAAGCTTTCTTT